One and the same sample provided the 17 T cell receptor gamma chains below, sequenced in a study of gamma-delta T cells after stem cell transplantation. TCRdb processed the RT-PCR reads again with the CATT caller. The data contain about 420 gamma-chain clones, 4.3% of them singletons. The specimen sequenced was gamma-delta T cells. Receptors originate from a human donor. It is not recorded whose cells these are; they may come from a transplant donor.

There are a few counts of this clone. Only one base separates this from a far larger clonotype, so it likely reflects a read error. Other DNA sequences in the sample encode the same CDR3. This chain joins TRGV9 and TRGJ1 or TRGJ2. The CDR3 has 15 residues. Germline lookup yields CDR1 GITISATS and CDR2 ISYDGTV (reference sequence). CDR3 DNA: TGTGCCTTGTGGGAGGTGCACGAGAGTTATTACAAGAAACTCTTT. Encoded protein: CALWEVHESYYKKLF.

Within the sample, this clone is large. Other DNA sequences of this sample code for an identical CDR3. This chain links TRGV9 with TRGJ1 or TRGJ2. With V trimmed by 6 bases and J by 3 bases, 8 bases remained unmatched. The CDR3 length is 13 residues. Germline values: CDR1 GITISATS, CDR2 ISYDGTV (reference sequence). The CDR3 DNA reads TGTGCCTTGTGGCCAACCTTTTATTATAAGAAACTCTTT. Protein product: CALWPTFYYKKLF.

This clone has more than one count but fewer than ten. A far larger clone differs by one base, so this is likely a read error. The rearrangement joins TRGV9 to TRGJP. The CDR3 runs 17 residues. V lost 2 bases to trimming and J lost 4 bases; unmatched junction nucleotides: 5. CDR1 GITISATS and CDR2 ISYDGTV come from the germline V gene (reference sequence). CDR3 in amino acids: CALWEASQELGKKIKVF. The CDR3 coding sequence is TGTGCCTTGTGGGAGGCTTCTCAAGAGTTGGGCAAAAAAATCAAGGTATTT.

This clone ranks as large. V usage is TRGV9 and J usage is TRGJP. The junction had 2 bases not matched to a gene; V was cut back by 3 bases and J by 6 bases. The CDR3 totals 15 residues. The germline V gene encodes CDR1 GITISATS and CDR2 ISYDGTV (reference sequence). CDR3 protein: CALWERELGKKIKVF. CDR3 nucleotide sequence: TGTGCCTTGTGGGAGAGAGAGTTGGGCAAAAAAATCAAGGTATTT.

This clone showed up just a few times. A read error may be the cause here, since a much bigger clone is one base away. This specimen includes other DNA sequences encoding the same CDR3. This sequence joins TRGV9 and TRGJ1 or TRGJ2. This CDR3 spans 14 amino acids. CDR1 is GITISATS, CDR2 ISYDGTV, per germline (reference sequence). CDR3 DNA: TGTGCCTTGTGGGCCCGGGGGGATTACTATAAGAAACTCTTT. It codes for CALWARGDYYKKLF.

Sample share makes this clone large (0.1 to 1%). This same CDR3 is encoded by further DNA sequences in the sample. The chain employs TRGV9 and TRGJP. With 2 bases clipped from V and 6 bases from J, the junction kept 4 bases outside the gene matches. The V gene's germline CDR1 is GITISATS and CDR2 ISYDGTV (reference sequence). The CDR3 contains 16 residues. The CDR3 DNA reads TGTGCCTTGTGGGAGGAGGTAGAGTTGGGCAAAAAAATCAAGGTATTT. Translated, it gives CALWEEVELGKKIKVF.

This clone rates as medium-sized. It is likely a read error: a sequence one base away is far more abundant. CDR3 in amino acids: CALWEARVSDWIKTF. The DNA of the CDR3 is TGTGCCTTGTGGGAGGCGCGGGTAAGTGATTGGATCAAGACGTTT. The chain is built from TRGV9 and TRGJP2. The CDR3 is 15 residues long. Germline V CDR1 and CDR2: GITISATS, ISYDGTV (reference sequence). Losses at the gene ends were 2 bases for V and 5 bases for J; bases not matched to a gene: 8.

Judged by abundance, this clone is large. V usage is TRGV9 and J usage is TRGJ1 or TRGJ2. The length of the CDR3 is 12 residues. The germline CDR1 and CDR2 sequences are GITISATS and ISYDGTV (reference sequence). V lost 0 bases, J lost 7 bases, and 3 bases stayed unmatched. The DNA for the CDR3 is TGTGCCTTGTGGGAGGTGGGATATAAGAAACTCTTT. It is translated as CALWEVGYKKLF.

By proportion, this clone is large (0.1 to 1%). V is TRGV9 and J is TRGJ1 or TRGJ2. Germline-derived CDR1 and CDR2 are GITISATS and ISYDGTV (reference sequence). V gave up 3 bases and J gave up 10 bases; unmatched junction bases: 0. The CDR3 consists of 9 residues. This chain's CDR3 is CALWEKKLF. The DNA for the CDR3 is TGTGCCTTGTGGGAGAAGAAACTCTTT.

In its sample, this clone is large. V usage is TRGV9 and J usage is TRGJP. The CDR3 is 17 amino acids. Germline CDR1 and CDR2: GITISATS and ISYDGTV (reference sequence). V gave up 0 bases and J gave up 6 bases; unmatched junction bases: 5. The CDR3 nucleotides read TGTGCCTTGTGGGAGGTGCGTGGAGAGTTGGGCAAAAAAATCAAGGTATTT. Protein product: CALWEVRGELGKKIKVF.

Of note for this clone: A read error likely explains this, since a far larger clone differs by one base. The chain joins TRGV9 to TRGJ1 or TRGJ2. The V segment lost 2 bases and the J segment 11 bases; nucleotides outside the gene matches: 0. This CDR3 has 9 residues. Germline V gene data show CDR1 as GITISATS and CDR2 as ISYDGTV (reference sequence). The CDR3 here is CALWEEKLF. The CDR3, as DNA: TGTGCCTTGTGGGAGGAGAAACTCTTT.

This clone is categorized as hyperexpanded. This rearrangement joins TRGV9 to TRGJ1 or TRGJ2. V lost 1 base and J lost 6; bases outside the gene matches: 6. From germline, CDR1 is GITISATS and CDR2 ISYDGTV (reference sequence). The CDR3 totals 13 residues. CDR3 DNA sequence: TGTGCCTTGTGGGAGGTCTACGGTTATAAGAAACTCTTT. Amino acids: CALWEVYGYKKLF.

Concerning this clone itself: Only one base separates this from a far larger clonotype, so it likely reflects a read error. Other nucleotide sequences in the sample specify the same CDR3. This chain links TRGV9 with TRGJP. Germline CDR1 reads GITISATS; CDR2 reads ISYDGTV (reference sequence). This CDR3 is 17 amino acids long. The CDR3 loop is CALWEVSQELGKKIKVF. The CDR3 bases are TGTGCCCTGTGGGAGGTTTCTCAAGAGTTGGGCAAAAAAATCAAGGTATTT.

This clone is medium-sized in the sample. A far more abundant clone sits one base away, making this likely a read error. The genes are TRGV9 and TRGJP2. The CDR3 loop spans 15 amino acids. Germline V gives CDR1 GITISATS, CDR2 ISYDGTV (reference sequence). Written as DNA, the CDR3 is TGTGCCTTGTGGGAGGTGCGGGTAAGTGGTTGGATCAAGACGTTT. Its translation is CALWEVRVSGWIKTF.

About this clone: Germline and junction disagree at one end, which may indicate a read error. The same CDR3 also results from other DNA sequences found in this sample. The V call is TRGV9, the J call TRGJP. Germline assignment: CDR1 GITISATS and CDR2 ISYDGTV (reference sequence). The CDR3 contains 16 residues. CDR3 bases: TGCGCCTTGTGGGAGGATCAAGAGTTGGGCAAAAAAATCAAGGTATTT. This codes for CALWEDQELGKKIKVF.

By share, this clone counts as large (0.1 to 1%). This chain links TRGV9 with TRGJP1. CDR1 GITISATS and CDR2 ISYDGTV come from the germline V gene (reference sequence). The trim removed 2 bases at V and 6 bases at J, leaving 3 bases unmatched. CDR3 length: 13 residues. The DNA for the CDR3 is TGTGCCTTGTGGGAGGACTCTGGTTGGTTCAAGATATTT. Encoded protein: CALWEDSGWFKIF.

This clone turned up a few times. TCRdb assigns this DNA the protein of a much larger clone, which departs from its translation at residue 13; this likely reflects a read error, and the protein shown comes from translating the DNA. The chain links TRGV9 to TRGJP. CDR3 length equals 15 residues. The germline V gene has CDR1 GITISATS and CDR2 ISYDGTV (reference sequence). The CDR3 loop reads CALWEVLLGKKIRVF. The DNA of the CDR3 is TGTGCCTTGTGGGAGGTGTTGTTGGGCAAAAAAATCAGGGTATTT.